The T cell receptor (beta chain) under discussion was sequenced for a study of T-cell memory formation after mild COVID-19. About the research overall: Largely, TCR clusters stayed within a single donor.

TCRdb used MiXCR to reprocess the 5' RACE reads, holding one entry per CDR3 protein. The data show 200,000 to 250,000 distinct CDR3 sequences, with 7.5% to 10% seen just once and approximately 20% held by the top ten. V lost 7 bases and J lost 5; bases outside the gene matches: 7. The CDR3 length is 13 residues. Sequencing was performed on PBMCs or a T cell subset sorted from them (not recorded which). This sequence originates from a man in his late teens or twenties who had mild COVID-19 (a few samples of this study predate the infection). Cell type and time point are not known. This rearrangement joins TRBV12-3 or TRBV12-4 to TRBJ1-1, with 7 bases fitting TRBD1. The CDR3 bases are TGTGCCAGCACTACAGGGGAAATAACTGAAGCTTTCTTT. This codes for CASTTGEITEAFF.